A single sample gave rise to the 4 T cell receptor beta chains below, sequenced in a study of shared clonotypes between healthy human individuals. TCRdb keeps only in-frame clones here, not all; method: immunoSEQ multiplex PCR. The sample has a few million clones, roughly 92% seen once. Sequenced material: naive CD4+ T cells sorted from blood. The sample's subset: CD45RA+ positively selected. The receptors were gathered from a man younger than 35 in good health.

The chain carries TRBV6-1 and TRBJ1-5; D is possibly TRBD1 (6 bases). The CDR3 is made up of 15 amino acids. The V and J ends lost 6 bases and 0 bases respectively, with 12 bases between them. Germline V gene data show CDR1 as MNHNS and CDR2 as SASEGT. Here the CDR3 reads CASSRTADSNQPQHF. For the CDR3, the DNA is TGTGCCAGCAGCCGGACAGCTGATAGCAATCAGCCCCAGCATTTT.

The gene calls are TRBV6-5 and TRBJ2-5, with D tentatively TRBD2 (5 bases). The J call may not be correct, given that the DNA end is closer to TRBJ2-7. This CDR3 region has 15 residues. Germline V gene sequence: CDR1 MNHEY, CDR2 SVGAGI. The CDR3 DNA sequence: TGTGCCAGCAGTTACGGGAGAGGGAACTCCTACGAGCAGTACTTC. Translation gives CASSYGRGNSYEQYF.

CDR3 sequence reads: CASSQDTGLAGGVQYF. For the CDR3, the DNA is TGCGCCAGCAGCCAAGATACCGGACTAGCGGGAGGGGTTCAGTACTTC. The chain couples TRBV4-3 to TRBJ2-7; the match to TRBD2 covers 15 bases. The CDR3 contains 16 residues. With 0 bases clipped from V and 10 bases from J, the junction kept 7 bases outside the gene matches. The V gene's germline CDR1 is LGHNA and CDR2 YSLEER.

With regard to this clone: Other DNA sequences within the sample encode an identical CDR3. This chain joins TRBV10-1 and TRBJ2-7; 10 nucleotides align to TRBD2. Germline V lookup: CDR1 WNHNN, CDR2 SYGVQD (reference sequence). This CDR3 has 13 residues. After removal of 6 bases from V and 4 bases from J, the junction contained 3 bases not matched to a gene. CDR3 DNA sequence: TGCGCCAGCAGCCCTAGCGGGAGTTACGAGCAGTACTTC. Translated, it gives CASSPSGSYEQYF.